This T cell receptor beta chain was profiled in a study of cytomegalovirus exposure and HLA in healthy donors. General observations from the study: There was a cluster of highly shared sequence variants that was likely a sequencing artifact. The authors later linked a missense DCLRE1C variant to TCR beta V- and J-gene trimming. Upon later analysis, TCR association rates were observed to vary by HLA locus, being highest for DRB1 and lowest for HLA-C.

The PCR ran on 60 Vbeta and 13 Jbeta primers. The protocol was immunoSEQ multiplex PCR, while the TCRdb copy is restricted to in-frame clones and leaves out a portion. The sample holds 220,000 or so clones; approximately 85% are singletons and the top ten take 2.5% to 3.5%. About this clone: Antigen: not known.

Sequenced input: PBMCs. This sequence was found in a woman aged 40 to 50 in good health and CMV-seronegative.

In DNA form, the CDR3 reads TGTGCCAGCATTCAGGGGCCCTCTGGAAACACCATATATTTT. Encoded protein: CASIQGPSGNTIYF. The chain is built from TRBV28 and TRBJ1-3; weak D call: TRBD1 (6 bases). Germline values: CDR1 MDHEN, CDR2 SYDVKM. The V and J ends lost 7 bases and 0 bases respectively, with 10 bases between them. This CDR3 spans 14 amino acids.